A single sample gave rise to the 4 T cell receptor beta chains below, sequenced in a study of blood T cells in healthy people across ages (dated by TCRdb to 2014 to 2015). The library was made by 5' RACE. The data were produced on an Illumina HiSeq 2500. A second PCR of about 7 to 12 cycles was run with a J-beta primer mix and a sample-barcoded 5' primer. The raw public reads went through TCRdb reprocessing: fastp at Q25, MiXCR clone calling, in-frame beta chains kept. Identical CDR3 proteins give one entry, which carries the most common genes and DNA. For this sample there are 800,000 or so distinct CDR3 sequences; roughly 25% appear just once. The biggest ten clones account for approximately 3.7% of the sample. A further study also used this sample, focusing on T cells of mothers and their children.

Input material: blood. These receptors came from a boy aged 5-17 years in good health.

The chain couples TRBV10-3 to TRBJ2-7; no firm D call. The CDR3 sequence is 14 residues long. From germline, CDR1 is ENHRY and CDR2 SYGVKD. Trimming took off 0 bases at V and 3 bases at J, with 9 bases between the two ends. The CDR3, as DNA: TGTGCCATCAGTGAGTCGGGCGGCTACTACGAGCAGTACTTC. This sequence encodes CAISESGGYYEQYF.

The V gene is TRBV7-2, the J gene TRBJ2-7, with a possible D match to TRBD2 (6 bases). The CDR3 loop spans 15 amino acids. The germline CDR1 and CDR2 sequences are SGHTA and FQGNSA. V was cut by 5 bases and J by 2 bases, with 16 bases left in between. The CDR3: CASSQPTGLPYEQYF. For the CDR3, the DNA is TGTGCCAGCAGCCAACCTACGGGACTTCCCTACGAGCAGTACTTC.

This clonotype was counted a few times. The chain uses TRBV15 and TRBJ2-5; a possible D gene is TRBD2 (6 bases). The CDR3 sequence is 17 residues long. Germline-derived CDR1 and CDR2 are LNHNV and YYDKDF (reference sequence). With 5 bases removed from V and 5 bases from J, the gap between germline ends came to 24 bases. The CDR3 DNA sequence: TGTGCCACCAGCTCCCGGGGGAGTGCCATCGATCGGGAGACCCAGTACTTC. Residues: CATSSRGSAIDRETQYF.

CDR3 DNA sequence: TGCGCCAGCAGCTCCGGGGACAGGGTAGGCTCACCCCTCCACTTT. Translation: CASSSGDRVGSPLHF. The chain uses TRBV5-1 and TRBJ1-6, with 9 nucleotides matching TRBD1. The CDR3 length is 15 residues. Unmatched junction bases numbered 8, after V lost 3 bases and J lost 10 bases. Germline CDR1 SGHRS, CDR2 YFSETQ. The variable domain in full, with the rest retrieved from reference TRBV5-1 and TRBJ1-6, is KAGVTQTPRYLIKTRGQQVTLSCSPISGHRSVSWYQQTPGQGLQFLFEYFSETQRNKGNFPGRFSGRQFSNSRSEMNVSTLELGDSALYLCASSSGDRVGSPLHFGNGTRLTVT.